This T cell receptor (beta chain) originates from a study of PD-1 blockade in classical Hodgkin lymphoma. The study's findings and limits: Patients starting nivolumab under 1 year after ASCT were excluded.

As concerns this clone: Its antigen is undetermined.

Using immunoSEQ multiplex PCR, the repertoire was profiled, and TCRdb retains in-frame clones only, with some absent. The sample consists of approximately 110,000 clones, roughly nine tenths of them appearing once. Time point reported: cycle 4 day 1 (C4D1), after more than 5 weeks of nivolumab. Brentuximab vedotin exposure varied among the patients, all of whom had relapsed after autologous stem cell transplantation. This TCR came from a human donor with classical Hodgkin lymphoma. The sample here was peripheral blood mononuclear cells (PBMCs), taken before the fourth cycle of nivolumab.

The CDR3 loop reads CASSQEATGGLDKLFF. CDR3 sequence (DNA): TGTGCCAGCAGCCAAGAAGCTACAGGGGGGCTTGATAAACTGTTTTTT. This chain joins TRBV4-2 and TRBJ1-4; 8 bases map to TRBD1. The CDR3 consists of 16 residues. Per the germline V gene, CDR1 is LGHNA and CDR2 is YNFKEQ. The V gene end was trimmed by 0 bases and the J gene end by 11 bases; junction bases not matched to a gene: 11.